This is a list of T cell receptor beta chains from one sample in a study of shared clonotypes between healthy human individuals. Repertoires were generated with immunoSEQ multiplex PCR, while TCRdb's copy carries only in-frame clones and drops some. The data hold 550,000 to 650,000 clones, with approximately 96% observed a single time. The specimen sequenced was naive CD8+ T cells sorted from blood. The receptor source for this set is a woman aged 25 to 45 in good health. CDR3s include the opening cysteine and the closing phenylalanine or tryptophan. Fields, in order: clone size, V gene, D gene, J gene, CDR3 protein, CDR3 DNA. The D gene is left open where the match is weak. Size is omitted from some rows. Given values are once, few, many or a class for expanded clones.

.	TRBV9	.	TRBJ2-7	CASSPGMYEQYF	TGTGCCAGCAGCCCGGGAATGTACGAGCAGTACTTC
.	TRBV28	.	TRBJ2-7	CASSLRATVSYEQYF	TGTGCCAGCAGTTTAAGGGCCACTGTATCCTACGAGCAGTACTTC
.	TRBV6-6	.	TRBJ1-2	CASSYNAASYGYTF	TGTGCCAGCAGTTACAACGCCGCCTCCTATGGCTACACCTTC
.	TRBV5-6	.	TRBJ1-5	CASSLGGRGGNQPQHF	TGTGCCAGCAGCTTGGGGGGAAGAGGTGGCAATCAGCCCCAGCATTTT
.	TRBV4-1	.	TRBJ1-1	CASSQDGESEAFF	TGCGCCAGCAGCCAAGATGGAGAATCCGAAGCTTTCTTT
once	TRBV30	.	TRBJ1-1	CAWTPGTNTEAFF	TGTGCCTGGACCCCAGGGACGAACACTGAAGCTTTCTTT
.	TRBV29-1	.	TRBJ2-1	CSVELQYNEQFF	TGCAGCGTAGAACTACAGTACAATGAGCAGTTCTTC
.	TRBV7-9	.	TRBJ2-1	CASSPGSGTYNEQFF	TGTGCCAGCAGCCCAGGGTCGGGAACCTACAATGAGCAGTTCTTC
.	TRBV11-2	TRBD2	TRBJ2-5	CASSLILAGGETQYF	TGTGCCAGCAGCTTGATCCTAGCGGGAGGAGAGACCCAGTACTTC
.	TRBV7-8	TRBD1	TRBJ2-1	CASSGRGIEQFF	TGTGCCAGCAGCGGCAGGGGGATTGAGCAGTTCTTC
.	TRBV2	.	TRBJ2-5	CASSDPRTLMETQYF	TGTGCCAGCAGTGACCCCCGAACCCTGATGGAGACCCAGTACTTC
once	TRBV19	.	TRBJ1-5	CASTDSNQPQHF	TGTGCCAGTACAGATAGCAATCAGCCCCAGCATTTT
.	TRBV5-4	TRBD2	TRBJ2-5	CASSSSGGTQYF	TGTGCCAGCAGCTCTTCGGGGGGGACCCAGTACTTC
.	TRBV6-4	TRBD1	TRBJ2-2	CASNSTGGILRGTGELFF	TGTGCCAGCAATTCGACAGGGGGCATATTAAGGGGAACCGGGGAGCTGTTTTTT
.	TRBV7-6	.	TRBJ1-1	CASSFHEGTEAFF	TGTGCCAGCAGCTTCCATGAGGGCACTGAAGCTTTCTTT
.	TRBV25-1	TRBD1	TRBJ1-2	CASKTWTGNYTF	TGTGCCAGCAAGACTTGGACAGGCAACTACACCTTC
.	TRBV7-7	.	TRBJ2-3	CASSSGRGTDTQYF	TGTGCCAGCAGCTCGGGTCGGGGAACAGATACGCAGTATTTT
.	TRBV27	TRBD2	TRBJ2-1	CASSRGTSGRGNEQFF	TGTGCCAGCAGCCGAGGGACTAGCGGGCGAGGCAATGAGCAGTTCTTC
.	TRBV10-3	.	TRBJ2-1	CAISEGASRRYNEQFF	TGTGCCATCAGTGAGGGGGCTAGCCGTCGCTACAATGAGCAGTTCTTC
few	TRBV18	.	TRBJ2-7	CASSPGAGPYEQYF	TGTGCCAGCTCACCAGGAGCAGGGCCCTACGAGCAGTACTTC
.	TRBV6-5	.	TRBJ1-4	CASSYSREDEKLFF	TGTGCCAGCAGTTATTCCAGGGAGGACGAAAAACTGTTTTTT
.	TRBV10-2	TRBD1	TRBJ1-1	CASSMDRDEAFF	TGCGCCAGCAGTATGGACAGGGATGAAGCTTTCTTT
.	TRBV5-4	.	TRBJ2-7	CASSSTGTSYEQYF	TGTGCCAGCAGCAGTACCGGGACAAGCTACGAGCAGTACTTC
.	TRBV2	.	TRBJ2-1	CASSVGLNEQFF	TGTGCCAGCAGTGTGGGACTTAATGAGCAGTTCTTC
.	TRBV29-1	TRBD1	TRBJ2-2	CSVEDPDRGPGELFF	TGCAGCGTTGAAGACCCAGACAGGGGGCCCGGGGAGCTGTTTTTT
.	TRBV6-5	TRBD2	TRBJ2-7	CASSYSASGTYEQYF	TGTGCCAGCAGTTACTCAGCTAGCGGTACCTACGAGCAGTACTTC
.	TRBV29-1	TRBD1	TRBJ2-1	CSLSGTGVYNEQFF	TGCAGCCTATCCGGGACAGGGGTCTACAATGAGCAGTTCTTC
.	TRBV9	.	TRBJ2-3	CASSVVAEGGFDTQYF	TGTGCCAGCAGCGTAGTAGCCGAGGGGGGTTTCGATACGCAGTATTTT
.	TRBV7-9	.	TRBJ2-5	CASSLTFRRRNSEETQYF	TGTGCCAGCAGCCTCACTTTTAGAAGACGAAACAGCGAAGAGACCCAGTACTTC
.	TRBV4-1	TRBD1	TRBJ2-1	CASSQAGTGANEQFF	TGCGCCAGCAGCCAAGCCGGGACAGGGGCGAATGAGCAGTTCTTC
.	TRBV11-2	TRBD1	TRBJ2-1	CASSSRDRYFDEQFF	TGTGCCAGCAGCTCCCGGGACAGGTATTTCGATGAGCAGTTCTTC
.	TRBV28	TRBD2	TRBJ2-3	CASNPRGGFPGTDTQYF	TGTGCCAGCAACCCCCGGGGGGGGTTCCCTGGCACAGATACGCAGTATTTT
.	TRBV2	TRBD2	TRBJ2-7	CASMGLAGAYEQYF	TGTGCCAGCATGGGACTAGCGGGAGCATACGAGCAGTACTTC
.	TRBV4-2	.	TRBJ1-1	CASSQGRVEAFF	TGTGCCAGCAGCCAAGGAAGGGTTGAAGCTTTCTTT
.	TRBV20-1	.	TRBJ2-5	CSARATETQYF	TGCAGTGCTAGAGCCACAGAGACCCAGTACTTC
.	TRBV19	.	TRBJ1-5	CASSWPETNQPQHF	TGTGCCAGTAGTTGGCCAGAAACAAATCAGCCCCAGCATTTT
.	TRBV5-4	.	TRBJ2-7	CASSFRNEQYF	TGTGCCAGCAGCTTTAGAAACGAGCAGTACTTC
.	TRBV27	TRBD2	TRBJ2-3	CASSSPLLAGGPPDTQYF	TGTGCCAGCAGTTCGCCTTTACTAGCGGGAGGGCCCCCAGATACGCAGTATTTT
once	TRBV10-3	.	TRBJ2-1	CAMKLDTYNEQFF	TGTGCCATGAAGTTAGATACGTACAATGAGCAGTTCTTC
.	TRBV10-3	.	TRBJ2-7	CAISEPGHHEQYF	TGTGCCATCAGTGAGCCCGGACACCACGAGCAGTACTTC
.	TRBV2	TRBD2	TRBJ2-7	CASHPPSGAYEQYF	TGTGCCAGCCATCCCCCTAGCGGGGCCTACGAGCAGTACTTC
.	TRBV6-4	.	TRBJ2-2	CASSLSAPGELFF	TGTGCCAGCAGCCTTAGCGCTCCCGGGGAGCTGTTTTTT
.	TRBV6-5	.	TRBJ2-2	CASSYRPTPSGGELFF	TGTGCCAGCAGTTACCGACCGACTCCCAGTGGCGGGGAGCTGTTTTTT
.	TRBV6-5	.	TRBJ2-7	CASSYSEGTYEQYF	TGTGCCAGCAGTTACTCGGAGGGGACCTACGAGCAGTACTTC
.	TRBV4-2	.	TRBJ2-1	CASSQGPTNEQFF	TGTGCCAGCAGCCAAGGTCCGACCAATGAGCAGTTCTTC
.	TRBV7-9	TRBD2	TRBJ2-2	CASSIGLDGRATGELFF	TGTGCCAGCAGCATCGGACTAGACGGTCGGGCCACCGGGGAGCTGTTTTTT
.	TRBV4-1	.	TRBJ2-1	CASSQRSAEPYNEQFF	TGCGCCAGCAGCCAAAGATCGGCAGAGCCCTACAATGAGCAGTTCTTC
.	TRBV27	.	TRBJ2-7	CASSLGRSSYEQYF	TGTGCCAGCAGTTTGGGCCGAAGCTCCTACGAGCAGTACTTC
.	TRBV27	TRBD2	TRBJ2-2	CASSFGAGGGSGELFF	TGTGCCAGCAGTTTCGGAGCGGGAGGGGGTTCCGGGGAGCTGTTTTTT
.	TRBV27	.	TRBJ2-1	CASSLSPGYPYNEQFF	TGTGCCAGCAGTTTATCGCCCGGCTATCCCTACAATGAGCAGTTCTTC
.	TRBV15	.	TRBJ2-7	CATSRDRYISYEQYF	TGTGCCACCAGCAGAGATCGTTACATATCCTACGAGCAGTACTTC
.	TRBV15	TRBD2	TRBJ2-3	CATGGRGGDTQYF	TGTGCCACCGGGGGAAGGGGAGGGGATACGCAGTATTTT
.	TRBV4-2	.	TRBJ1-1	CASSRGRREPEAFF	TGTGCCAGCAGCCGCGGAAGGAGGGAACCTGAAGCTTTCTTT